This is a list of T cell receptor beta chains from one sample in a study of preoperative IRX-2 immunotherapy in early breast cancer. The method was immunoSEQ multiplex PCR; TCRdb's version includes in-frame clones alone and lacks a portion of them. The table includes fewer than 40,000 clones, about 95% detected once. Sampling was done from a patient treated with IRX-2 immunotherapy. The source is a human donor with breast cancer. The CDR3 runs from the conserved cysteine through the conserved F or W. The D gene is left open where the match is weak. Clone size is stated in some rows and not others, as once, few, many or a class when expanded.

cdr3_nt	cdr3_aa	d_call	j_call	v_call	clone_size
TGTGCCAGCAGCCCCCAACTCACAGATACGCAGTATTTT	CASSPQLTDTQYF	.	TRBJ2-3	TRBV28	.
TGTGCCAGCAGTTTCACAGGGGATCAGCCCCAGCATTTT	CASSFTGDQPQHF	TRBD1	TRBJ1-5	TRBV27	.
TGTGCTAGCAGCTCCCTCGGGGAGACCCAGTACTTC	CASSSLGETQYF	.	TRBJ2-5	TRBV7-7	.
TGCGCCAGCAGTTTACAGGGCTCTGGAAACACCATATATTTT	CASSLQGSGNTIYF	.	TRBJ1-3	TRBV4-1	once
TGTGCCTGGAGCCGACAGGGCAGAACCTATGGCTACACCTTC	CAWSRQGRTYGYTF	TRBD1	TRBJ1-2	TRBV30	.
TGCGCCAGCAGTGAATTGGTAACCAATTCACCCCTCCACTTT	CASSELVTNSPLHF	.	TRBJ1-6	TRBV10-1	once
TGTGCCAGCAGTGTGCGGGGGGCCAGCTCCTACGAGCAGTACTTC	CASSVRGASSYEQYF	TRBD2	TRBJ2-7	TRBV7-9	once
TGTGCCAGCAGCCAAACCTACACAGATACGCAGTATTTT	CASSQTYTDTQYF	.	TRBJ2-3	TRBV4-2	.
TGTGCCAGCAGCTTAGAGCCAGGGGCCGGGGAAAAACTGTTTTTT	CASSLEPGAGEKLFF	.	TRBJ1-4	TRBV11-2	.
TGTGCCAGCTCGTCACAGGGGGCCGTCGAAAAACTGTTTTTT	CASSSQGAVEKLFF	TRBD1	TRBJ1-4	TRBV27	once
TGTGCCAGCAGCCCCCAGGGCCCGATCCAGCCCCTCTCCTACAATGAGCAGTTCTTC	CASSPQGPIQPLSYNEQFF	.	TRBJ2-1	TRBV5-5	.
TGTGCCAGCAGCTTAGGAGTAGGGGACTATGGCTACACCTTC	CASSLGVGDYGYTF	.	TRBJ1-2	TRBV11-2	.
TGTGCCAGCAGCTTCGGGCGGGGGGGGTATGAGCAGTTCTTC	CASSFGRGGYEQFF	TRBD2	TRBJ2-1	TRBV7-6	.
TGTGCCAGCAGCGTAGCTGGGAATTCTGAAGCTTTCTTT	CASSVAGNSEAFF	.	TRBJ1-1	TRBV9	.
TGTGCCAGCAGCTTGGTGGGAGGCTCGGAGCTAAACCTGGGAGAGACCCAGTACTTC	CASSLVGGSELNLGETQYF	.	TRBJ2-5	TRBV5-6	.
TGCGCCAGCAGCCTGAACACTGAAGCTTTCTTT	CASSLNTEAFF	.	TRBJ1-1	TRBV5-1	.
TGTGCCAGCAGCCATACCGCAGGGGGCAGAAAGTTCTTC	CASSHTAGGRKFF	TRBD1	TRBJ2-1	TRBV4-2	.
TGTGCCAGCAGCTTCGGAACTAGCGTATCCTACGAGCAGTACTTC	CASSFGTSVSYEQYF	TRBD2	TRBJ2-7	TRBV11-3	.
TGTGCCAGCAGCTTAAGGGATTGGTACAATGAGCAGTTCTTC	CASSLRDWYNEQFF	.	TRBJ2-1	TRBV5-4	.
TGTGCCAGTAGTCCTTTTAGCGGGCCTAGCACAGATACGCAGTATTTT	CASSPFSGPSTDTQYF	TRBD2	TRBJ2-3	TRBV19	.
TGTGCCAGCAGCCATACGGGGTACGAGCAGTACTTC	CASSHTGYEQYF	.	TRBJ2-7	TRBV13	few
TGTGCCAGCGGGGAGCGGGAGGCTTCCTACAATGAGCAGTTCTTC	CASGEREASYNEQFF	TRBD2	TRBJ2-1	TRBV7-9	.